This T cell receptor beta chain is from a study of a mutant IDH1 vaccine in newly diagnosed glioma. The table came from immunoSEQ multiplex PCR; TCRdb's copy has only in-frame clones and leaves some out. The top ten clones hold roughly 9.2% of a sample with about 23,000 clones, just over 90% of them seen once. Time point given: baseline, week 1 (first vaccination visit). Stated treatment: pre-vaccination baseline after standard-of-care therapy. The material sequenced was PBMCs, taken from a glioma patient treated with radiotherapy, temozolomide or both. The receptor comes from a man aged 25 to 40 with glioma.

The CDR3 DNA sequence: TGCGCCAGCAGCTTGGACCTGTCCCTCCTGAGGAACACTGAAGCTTTCTTT. Translated, it gives CASSLDLSLLRNTEAFF. This chain uses TRBV5-1 with TRBJ1-1; D gene unclear. Trimming removed 0 bases at V and 1 base at J, with 16 bases between. The CDR3 is made up of 17 amino acids. Germline loops: CDR1 SGHRS, CDR2 YFSETQ.